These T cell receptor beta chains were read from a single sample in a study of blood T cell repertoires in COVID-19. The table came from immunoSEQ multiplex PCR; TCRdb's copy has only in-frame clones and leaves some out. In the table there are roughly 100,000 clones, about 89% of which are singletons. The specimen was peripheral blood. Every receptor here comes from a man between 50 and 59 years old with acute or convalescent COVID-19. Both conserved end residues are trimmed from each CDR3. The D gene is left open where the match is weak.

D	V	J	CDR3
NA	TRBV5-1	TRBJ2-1	ASSQLLRGSYNEQF
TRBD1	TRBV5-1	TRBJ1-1	ASSWGTVGDTEAF
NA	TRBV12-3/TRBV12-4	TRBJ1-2	ASSLGRVYGYT
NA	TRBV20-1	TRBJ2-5	SARDRQTQY
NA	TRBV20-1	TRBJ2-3	SASSFGGRRDTQY
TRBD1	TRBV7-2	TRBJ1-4	ASAGQGYEKLF
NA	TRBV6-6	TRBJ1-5	ASFQQGSNQPQH
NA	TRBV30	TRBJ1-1	AWSVNRGLMNTEAF
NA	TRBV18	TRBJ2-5	ASSRRDNQETQY
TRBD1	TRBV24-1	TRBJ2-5	ATSDLQGARGETQY
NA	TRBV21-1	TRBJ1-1	ASSEGTAMNTEAF
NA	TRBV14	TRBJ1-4	ASSHRTESNEKLF
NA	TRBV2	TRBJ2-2	ASGGVQTNTGELF
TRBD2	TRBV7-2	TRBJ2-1	ASSSSGGALYNEQF
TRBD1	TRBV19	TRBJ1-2	ASILYPGQGRYGYT
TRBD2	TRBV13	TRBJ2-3	ASRTSAGVNTQY
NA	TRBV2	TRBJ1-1	ASSVDTNTEAF
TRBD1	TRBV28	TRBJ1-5	ASRRWTGEDQPQH
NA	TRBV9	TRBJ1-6	ASSVGQGQFWGPLH
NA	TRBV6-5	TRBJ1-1	ASSYSPRGAEAF
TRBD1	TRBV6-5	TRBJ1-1	ASSWTGGIPEAF
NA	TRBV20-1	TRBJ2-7	SASVGGSSYEQY
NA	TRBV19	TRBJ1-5	ASSMPRGIGNQPQH
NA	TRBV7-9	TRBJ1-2	ASSLDGGGGYGYT
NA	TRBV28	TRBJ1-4	ASSPPVGTNEKLF
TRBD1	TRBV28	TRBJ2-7	ASSLSGTGLDEQY
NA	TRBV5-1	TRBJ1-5	ASSSGASNQPQH
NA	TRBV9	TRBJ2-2	ASSVVGGHTGELF
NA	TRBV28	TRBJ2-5	ASGGAGETQY
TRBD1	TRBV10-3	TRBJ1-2	AISEQITGTGDGYT
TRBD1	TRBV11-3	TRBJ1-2	ASSLDGTGAGYGYT
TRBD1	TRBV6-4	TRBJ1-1	ASRRDRVDTEAF
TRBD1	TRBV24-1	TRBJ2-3	ATSDWTGSTDTQY
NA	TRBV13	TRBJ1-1	ASSSRQVGGTEAF
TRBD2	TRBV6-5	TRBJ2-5	ASSSTSGGAWETQY
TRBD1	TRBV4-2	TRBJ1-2	ASSRPGQADGYT
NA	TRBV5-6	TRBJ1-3	ASSLSAGNTIY
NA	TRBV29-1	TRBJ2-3	SVEASRGAQY
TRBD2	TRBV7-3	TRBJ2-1	ASSPTSVSYNEQF
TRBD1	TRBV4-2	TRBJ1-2	ASSQEGRGRAGYT
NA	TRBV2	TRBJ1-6	ASSVVGDSPLH
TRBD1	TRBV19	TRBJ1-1	ASSIENRGSYTEAF
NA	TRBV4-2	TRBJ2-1	ASSQDTRVAGNEQF
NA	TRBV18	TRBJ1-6	ASSPRVTWNSPLH
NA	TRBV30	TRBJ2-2	AWSHNTGELF
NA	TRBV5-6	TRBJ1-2	ASRPTGLNYGYT
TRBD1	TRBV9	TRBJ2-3	ASSYTGDPSDTQY
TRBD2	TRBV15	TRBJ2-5	ATSRGTSGSQETQY
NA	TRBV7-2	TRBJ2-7	ASSAEATGRYEQY
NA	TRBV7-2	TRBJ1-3	ASSLALPRVSGNTIY
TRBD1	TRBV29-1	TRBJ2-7	SVATGVAYEQY
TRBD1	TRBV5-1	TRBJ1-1	ASSSTGTGSPAF
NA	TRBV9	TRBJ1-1	ASSVAGVGVNTEAF
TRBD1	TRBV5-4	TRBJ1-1	ASSLGAGTDEAF
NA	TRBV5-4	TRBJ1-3	ASSPAGSSGNTIY